The rows below give T cell receptor beta chains drawn from one sample of a study of T cell responses to AZD1222 COVID-19 vaccine. Repertoires were generated with immunoSEQ multiplex PCR, while TCRdb's copy carries only in-frame clones and drops some. The sample yields 100,000 to 150,000 clones, roughly nine tenths seen once. This sample comprised peripheral blood, obtained on day 0 of AZD1222 vaccination. These receptors originate from an adult in good health. CDR3s include the opening cysteine and the closing phenylalanine or tryptophan. The D gene is left open where the match is weak. Size tells how often a clone was seen (once, few, many) or the class of an expanded clone, and some rows leave it out.

D gene: -
J gene: TRBJ1-6
V gene: TRBV5-4
CDR3 length: 15
clone size: -
CDR3 protein: CASSSQGSGNSPLHF
CDR3 DNA: TGTGCCAGCAGCTCACAGGGCTCGGGTAATTCACCCCTCCACTTT

D gene: -
J gene: TRBJ1-6
V gene: TRBV5-1
CDR3 length: 16
clone size: -
CDR3 protein: CASSLIVGRRNSPLHF
CDR3 DNA: TGCGCCAGCAGCCTGATCGTCGGGAGGCGAAATTCACCCCTCCACTTT

D gene: TRBD2
J gene: TRBJ2-3
V gene: TRBV11-3
CDR3 length: 16
clone size: -
CDR3 protein: CASSLGLAGAGDTQYF
CDR3 DNA: TGTGCCAGCAGCTTGGGACTAGCGGGAGCTGGGGATACGCAGTATTTT

D gene: -
J gene: TRBJ1-2
V gene: TRBV5-4
CDR3 length: 14
clone size: -
CDR3 protein: CASSLARTVYGYTF
CDR3 DNA: TGTGCCAGCAGCTTGGCCCGGACAGTTTATGGCTACACCTTC

D gene: -
J gene: TRBJ1-1
V gene: TRBV9
CDR3 length: 13
clone size: -
CDR3 protein: CASSEGGFTEAFF
CDR3 DNA: TGTGCCAGCAGCGAAGGGGGGTTCACTGAAGCTTTCTTT

D gene: -
J gene: TRBJ1-5
V gene: TRBV11-3
CDR3 length: 13
clone size: -
CDR3 protein: CASSQGGEQPQHF
CDR3 DNA: TGTGCCAGCAGCCAGGGAGGTGAGCAGCCCCAGCATTTT

D gene: TRBD2
J gene: TRBJ2-5
V gene: TRBV6-6
CDR3 length: 16
clone size: -
CDR3 protein: CASSYPGTSGQETQYF
CDR3 DNA: TGTGCCAGCAGTTACCCAGGGACTAGCGGACAAGAGACCCAGTACTTC

D gene: -
J gene: TRBJ2-7
V gene: TRBV6-5
CDR3 length: 14
clone size: -
CDR3 protein: CASSYSTRLYEQYF
CDR3 DNA: TGTGCCAGCAGTTACTCAACTAGATTGTACGAGCAGTACTTC

D gene: TRBD1
J gene: TRBJ2-7
V gene: TRBV18
CDR3 length: 16
clone size: -
CDR3 protein: CASSPRQGAVPYEQYF
CDR3 DNA: TGTGCCAGCTCACCAAGACAGGGGGCGGTCCCCTACGAGCAGTACTTC

D gene: TRBD1
J gene: TRBJ2-7
V gene: TRBV12-5
CDR3 length: 14
clone size: -
CDR3 protein: CASGPGQAAYEQYF
CDR3 DNA: TGTGCTAGTGGTCCAGGACAGGCGGCCTACGAGCAGTACTTC

D gene: TRBD2
J gene: TRBJ2-1
V gene: TRBV5-1
CDR3 length: 14
clone size: -
CDR3 protein: CASRTGTNYNEQFF
CDR3 DNA: TGCGCCAGCAGGACCGGGACTAACTACAATGAGCAGTTCTTC

D gene: -
J gene: TRBJ1-2
V gene: TRBV9
CDR3 length: 14
clone size: -
CDR3 protein: CASTLTLANYGYTF
CDR3 DNA: TGTGCCAGCACCCTGACACTGGCTAACTATGGCTACACCTTC

D gene: -
J gene: TRBJ2-7
V gene: TRBV4-1
CDR3 length: 14
clone size: few
CDR3 protein: CASSQDPGTYEQYF
CDR3 DNA: TGCGCCAGCAGCCAAGATCCCGGGACATACGAGCAGTACTTC

D gene: -
J gene: TRBJ2-5
V gene: TRBV30
CDR3 length: 11
clone size: -
CDR3 protein: CAWGGRETQYF
CDR3 DNA: TGTGCCTGGGGGGGAAGGGAGACCCAGTACTTC

D gene: TRBD2
J gene: TRBJ2-7
V gene: TRBV30
CDR3 length: 15
clone size: -
CDR3 protein: CALGGTSGSSYEQYF
CDR3 DNA: TGTGCCCTTGGGGGGACTAGCGGGAGCTCCTACGAGCAGTACTTC

D gene: TRBD2
J gene: TRBJ2-5
V gene: TRBV7-9
CDR3 length: 16
clone size: -
CDR3 protein: CASSTPPGLATETQYF
CDR3 DNA: TGTGCCAGCAGCACTCCTCCTGGACTAGCGACGGAGACCCAGTACTTC

D gene: -
J gene: TRBJ2-7
V gene: TRBV7-2
CDR3 length: 16
clone size: -
CDR3 protein: CASSLNRRGAIGEQYF
CDR3 DNA: TGTGCCAGCAGCTTAAACCGCCGAGGGGCGATTGGCGAGCAGTACTTC

D gene: TRBD2
J gene: TRBJ2-1
V gene: TRBV6-5
CDR3 length: 15
clone size: once
CDR3 protein: CASSPHGGSYNEQFF
CDR3 DNA: TGTGCCAGCAGTCCCCACGGCGGGAGCTACAATGAGCAGTTCTTC

D gene: -
J gene: TRBJ2-2
V gene: TRBV7-8
CDR3 length: 15
clone size: -
CDR3 protein: CASSLVSANTGELFF
CDR3 DNA: TGTGCCAGCAGCTTAGTATCCGCGAACACCGGGGAGCTGTTTTTT

D gene: -
J gene: TRBJ1-3
V gene: TRBV12-3/TRBV12-4
CDR3 length: 13
clone size: -
CDR3 protein: CASSFQSGNTIYF
CDR3 DNA: TGTGCCAGCAGTTTTCAATCTGGAAACACCATATATTTT

D gene: TRBD1
J gene: TRBJ2-5
V gene: TRBV6-4
CDR3 length: 15
clone size: -
CDR3 protein: CASSAGTGEGETQYF
CDR3 DNA: TGTGCCAGCAGCGCCGGGACAGGGGAGGGAGAGACCCAGTACTTC

D gene: -
J gene: TRBJ1-5
V gene: TRBV11-2
CDR3 length: 12
clone size: -
CDR3 protein: CASSSRGQPQHF
CDR3 DNA: TGTGCCAGCAGCTCACGGGGACAGCCCCAGCATTTT

D gene: -
J gene: TRBJ1-2
V gene: TRBV7-2
CDR3 length: 15
clone size: -
CDR3 protein: CASSLGGIGPYGYTF
CDR3 DNA: TGTGCCAGCAGCTTAGGAGGGATCGGACCCTATGGCTACACCTTC

D gene: -
J gene: TRBJ2-3
V gene: TRBV19
CDR3 length: 15
clone size: -
CDR3 protein: CASIPTVSSTDTQYF
CDR3 DNA: TGTGCCAGTATCCCCACAGTATCAAGCACAGATACGCAGTATTTT

D gene: TRBD2
J gene: TRBJ2-7
V gene: TRBV4-2
CDR3 length: 15
clone size: few
CDR3 protein: CASSPGTSGSYEQYF
CDR3 DNA: TGTGCCAGCAGCCCCGGGACTAGCGGCTCCTACGAGCAGTACTTC

D gene: -
J gene: TRBJ2-1
V gene: TRBV10-2
CDR3 length: 12
clone size: -
CDR3 protein: CASSRLVFEQFF
CDR3 DNA: TGCGCCAGCAGCAGACTAGTCTTTGAGCAGTTCTTC

D gene: -
J gene: TRBJ2-7
V gene: TRBV7-6
CDR3 length: 12
clone size: -
CDR3 protein: CASAAGSYEQYF
CDR3 DNA: TGTGCCAGCGCTGCTGGCTCCTACGAGCAGTACTTC

D gene: -
J gene: TRBJ2-1
V gene: TRBV29-1
CDR3 length: 11
clone size: -
CDR3 protein: CSVGEFNEQFF
CDR3 DNA: TGCAGCGTTGGTGAGTTCAATGAGCAGTTCTTC

D gene: -
J gene: TRBJ2-1
V gene: TRBV5-6
CDR3 length: 15
clone size: once
CDR3 protein: CASSLLGEEYNEQFF
CDR3 DNA: TGTGCCAGCAGCTTGCTAGGGGAGGAGTACAATGAGCAGTTCTTC

D gene: -
J gene: TRBJ1-1
V gene: TRBV4-3
CDR3 length: 15
clone size: -
CDR3 protein: CASSLGLVMNTEAFF
CDR3 DNA: TGCGCCAGCAGCCTGGGGCTGGTTATGAACACTGAAGCTTTCTTT

D gene: TRBD2
J gene: TRBJ2-1
V gene: TRBV3-1/TRBV3-2
CDR3 length: 19
clone size: -
CDR3 protein: CASSQAGTSGRFSYNEQFF
CDR3 DNA: TGTGCCAGCAGCCAAGCCGGGACTAGCGGGAGGTTCTCCTACAATGAGCAGTTCTTC

D gene: -
J gene: TRBJ1-6
V gene: TRBV5-6
CDR3 length: 15
clone size: few
CDR3 protein: CASSLVTGYGSPLHF
CDR3 DNA: TGTGCCAGCAGCTTGGTGACGGGGTATGGCTCACCCCTCCACTTT

D gene: -
J gene: TRBJ2-7
V gene: TRBV27
CDR3 length: 14
clone size: -
CDR3 protein: CASSLTSGANEQYF
CDR3 DNA: TGTGCCAGCAGTTTAACGAGCGGTGCGAACGAGCAGTACTTC

D gene: -
J gene: TRBJ1-6
V gene: TRBV7-6
CDR3 length: 19
clone size: -
CDR3 protein: CASSLDPLSQSSYNSPLHF
CDR3 DNA: TGTGCCAGCAGCTTAGATCCCCTCAGCCAGAGCTCCTATAATTCACCCCTCCACTTT

D gene: -
J gene: TRBJ1-1
V gene: TRBV9
CDR3 length: 14
clone size: -
CDR3 protein: CASSLQGPDTEAFF
CDR3 DNA: TGTGCCAGCAGCTTACAGGGTCCGGACACTGAAGCTTTCTTT

D gene: -
J gene: TRBJ1-3
V gene: TRBV28
CDR3 length: 14
clone size: -
CDR3 protein: CASTQGSSGNTIYF
CDR3 DNA: TGTGCCAGCACCCAGGGTTCCTCTGGAAACACCATATATTTT